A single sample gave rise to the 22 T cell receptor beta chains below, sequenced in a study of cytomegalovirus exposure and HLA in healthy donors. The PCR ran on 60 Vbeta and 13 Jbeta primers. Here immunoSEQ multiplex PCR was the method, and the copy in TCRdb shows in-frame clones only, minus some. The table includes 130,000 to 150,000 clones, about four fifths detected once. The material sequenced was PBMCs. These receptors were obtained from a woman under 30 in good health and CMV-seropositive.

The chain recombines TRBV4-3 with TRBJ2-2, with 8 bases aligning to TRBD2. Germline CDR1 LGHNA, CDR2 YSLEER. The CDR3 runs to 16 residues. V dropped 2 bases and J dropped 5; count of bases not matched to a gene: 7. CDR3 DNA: TGCGCCAGCAGCCAATCGGGACTAGATGGGACCGGGGAGCTGTTTTTT. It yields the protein CASSQSGLDGTGELFF.

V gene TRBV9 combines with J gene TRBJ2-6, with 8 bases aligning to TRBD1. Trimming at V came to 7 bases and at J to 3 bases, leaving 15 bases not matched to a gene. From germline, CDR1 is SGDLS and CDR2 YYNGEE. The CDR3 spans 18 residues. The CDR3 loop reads CASQDGQGLAYGANVLTF. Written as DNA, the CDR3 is TGTGCCAGCCAGGACGGACAGGGTTTGGCGTATGGGGCCAACGTCCTGACTTTC.

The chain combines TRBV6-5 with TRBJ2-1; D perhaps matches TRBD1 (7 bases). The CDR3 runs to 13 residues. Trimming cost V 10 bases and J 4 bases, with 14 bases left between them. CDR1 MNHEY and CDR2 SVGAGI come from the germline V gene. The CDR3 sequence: CATSGGRYNEQFF. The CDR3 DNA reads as TGTGCCACCTCAGGGGGGAGGTACAATGAGCAGTTCTTC.

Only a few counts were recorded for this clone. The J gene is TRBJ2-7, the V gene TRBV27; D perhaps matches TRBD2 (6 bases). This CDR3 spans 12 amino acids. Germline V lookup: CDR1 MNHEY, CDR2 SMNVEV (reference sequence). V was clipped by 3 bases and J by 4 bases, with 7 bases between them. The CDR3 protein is CASSLGGYEQYF. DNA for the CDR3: TGTGCCAGCAGTTTGGGGGGATACGAGCAGTACTTC.

The CDR3 loop is CASSRGSDTEAFF. The CDR3 bases are TGTGCCAGTAGTCGCGGGAGTGACACTGAAGCTTTCTTT. This sequence joins TRBV19 and TRBJ1-1; D gene unclear. The CDR3 covers 13 residues. Germline values: CDR1 LNHDA, CDR2 SQIVND (reference sequence). V was cut by 5 bases and J by 3 bases, with 10 bases left in between.

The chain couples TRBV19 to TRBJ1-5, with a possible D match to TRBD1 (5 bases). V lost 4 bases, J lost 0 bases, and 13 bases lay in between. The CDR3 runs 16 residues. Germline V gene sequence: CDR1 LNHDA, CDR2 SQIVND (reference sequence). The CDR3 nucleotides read TGTGCCAGTAGTACCAGACAGCTGTATAGCAATCAGCCCCAGCATTTT. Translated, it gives CASSTRQLYSNQPQHF.

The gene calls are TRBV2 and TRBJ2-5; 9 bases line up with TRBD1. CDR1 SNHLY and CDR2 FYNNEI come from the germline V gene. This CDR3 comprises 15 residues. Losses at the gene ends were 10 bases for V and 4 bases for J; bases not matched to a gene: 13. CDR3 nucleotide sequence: TGTGCCACCATACAGAGGACAGGGGCAAGAGAGACCCAGTACTTC. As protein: CATIQRTGARETQYF.

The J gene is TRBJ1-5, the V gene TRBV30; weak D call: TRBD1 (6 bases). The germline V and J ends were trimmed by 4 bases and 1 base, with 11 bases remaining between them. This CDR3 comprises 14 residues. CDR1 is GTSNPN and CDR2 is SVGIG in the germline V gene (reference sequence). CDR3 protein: CAWKGQTSNQPQHF. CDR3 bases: TGTGCCTGGAAGGGACAAACAAGCAATCAGCCCCAGCATTTT.

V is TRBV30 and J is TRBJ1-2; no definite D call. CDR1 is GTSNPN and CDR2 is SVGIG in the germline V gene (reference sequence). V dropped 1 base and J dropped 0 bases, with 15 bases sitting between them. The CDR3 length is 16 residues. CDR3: CAWSDPTGLTNYGYTF. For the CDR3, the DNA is TGTGCCTGGAGTGACCCAACCGGTCTAACTAACTATGGCTACACCTTC.

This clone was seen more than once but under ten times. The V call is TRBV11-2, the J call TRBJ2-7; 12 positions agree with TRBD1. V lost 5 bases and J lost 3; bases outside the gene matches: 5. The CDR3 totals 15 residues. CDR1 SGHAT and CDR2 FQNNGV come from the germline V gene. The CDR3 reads CASSPGQGAFYEQYF. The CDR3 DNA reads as TGTGCCAGCAGCCCGGGACAGGGGGCTTTCTACGAGCAGTACTTC.

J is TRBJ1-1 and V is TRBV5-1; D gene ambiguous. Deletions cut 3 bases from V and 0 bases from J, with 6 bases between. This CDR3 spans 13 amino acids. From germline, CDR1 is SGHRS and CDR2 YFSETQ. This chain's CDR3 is CASSSAVNTEAFF. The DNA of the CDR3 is TGCGCCAGCAGCTCGGCGGTGAACACTGAAGCTTTCTTT.

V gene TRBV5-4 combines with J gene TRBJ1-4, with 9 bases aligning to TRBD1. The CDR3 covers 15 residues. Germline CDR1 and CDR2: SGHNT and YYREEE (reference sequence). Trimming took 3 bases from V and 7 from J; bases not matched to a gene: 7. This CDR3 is CASSWETGGGEKLFF. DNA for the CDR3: TGTGCCAGCAGCTGGGAGACAGGGGGTGGTGAAAAACTGTTTTTT. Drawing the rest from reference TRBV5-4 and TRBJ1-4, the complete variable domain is ETGVTQSPTHLIKTRGQQVTLRCSSQSGHNTVSWYQQALGQGPQFIFQYYREEENGRGNFPPRFSGLQFPNYSSELNVNALELDDSALYLCASSWETGGGEKLFFGSGTQLSVL.

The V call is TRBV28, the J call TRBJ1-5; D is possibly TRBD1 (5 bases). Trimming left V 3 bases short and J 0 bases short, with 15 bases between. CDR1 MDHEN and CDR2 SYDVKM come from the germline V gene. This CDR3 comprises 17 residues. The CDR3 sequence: CASSFLGKGYSNQPQHF. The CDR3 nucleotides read TGTGCCAGCAGTTTTTTGGGGAAGGGGTATAGCAATCAGCCCCAGCATTTT. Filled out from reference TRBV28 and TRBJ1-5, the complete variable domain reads DVKVTQSSRYLVKRTGEKVFLECVQDMDHENMFWYRQDPGLGLRLIYFSYDVKMKEKGDIPEGYSVSREKKERFSLILESASTNQTSMYLCASSFLGKGYSNQPQHFGDGTRLSIL.

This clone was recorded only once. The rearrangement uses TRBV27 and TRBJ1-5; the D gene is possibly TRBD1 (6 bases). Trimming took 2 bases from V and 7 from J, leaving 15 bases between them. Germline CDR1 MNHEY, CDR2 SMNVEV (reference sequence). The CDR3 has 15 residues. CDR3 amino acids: CASSLIGGAGQPQHF. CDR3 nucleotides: TGTGCCAGCAGTTTAATAGGGGGAGCCGGCCAGCCCCAGCATTTT.

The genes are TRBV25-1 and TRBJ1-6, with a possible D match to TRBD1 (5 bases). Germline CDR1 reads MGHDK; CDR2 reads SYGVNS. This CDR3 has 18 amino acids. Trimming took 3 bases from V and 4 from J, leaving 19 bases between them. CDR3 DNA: TGTGCCAGCAGTGATGGCGTCCTCAGGGATGAGTATAATTCACCCCTCCACTTT. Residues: CASSDGVLRDEYNSPLHF.

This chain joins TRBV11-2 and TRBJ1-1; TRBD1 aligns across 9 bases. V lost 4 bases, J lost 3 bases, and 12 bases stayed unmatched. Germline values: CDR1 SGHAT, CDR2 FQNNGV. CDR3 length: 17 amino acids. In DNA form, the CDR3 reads TGTGCCAGCAGCTCCCAGGGACAGGGCTTTAAGGACACTGAAGCTTTCTTT. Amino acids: CASSSQGQGFKDTEAFF.

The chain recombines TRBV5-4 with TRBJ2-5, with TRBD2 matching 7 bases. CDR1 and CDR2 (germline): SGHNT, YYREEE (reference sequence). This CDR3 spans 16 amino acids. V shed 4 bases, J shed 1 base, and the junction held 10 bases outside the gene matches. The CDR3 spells CASSPPWEGIQETQYF. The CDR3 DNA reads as TGTGCCAGCAGCCCCCCGTGGGAGGGCATCCAAGAGACCCAGTACTTC.

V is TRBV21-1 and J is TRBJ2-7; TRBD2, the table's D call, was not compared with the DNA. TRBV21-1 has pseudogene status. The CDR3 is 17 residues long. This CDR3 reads CASSKPSGGVSSYEQYF. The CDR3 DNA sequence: TGTGCCAGCAGCAAGCCTAGCGGGGGTGTTAGCTCCTACGAGCAGTACTTC.

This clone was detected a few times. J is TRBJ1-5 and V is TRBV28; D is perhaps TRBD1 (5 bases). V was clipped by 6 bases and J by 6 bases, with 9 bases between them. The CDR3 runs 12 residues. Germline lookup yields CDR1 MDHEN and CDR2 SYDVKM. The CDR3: CASRQEFQPQHF. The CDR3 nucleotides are TGTGCCAGCAGACAGGAATTTCAGCCCCAGCATTTT.

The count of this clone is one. The chain's CDR3 is CAGRQGLNTEAFF. In nucleotides, the CDR3 is TGTGCCGGCCGACAGGGGCTGAACACTGAAGCTTTCTTT. V is TRBV6-1 and J is TRBJ1-1; 8 nucleotides agree with TRBD1. V trimming: 11 bases; J trimming: 0 bases; junction bases outside the gene matches: 5. The germline V gene has CDR1 MNHNS and CDR2 SASEGT. The CDR3 runs 13 residues.

The CDR3 is CASSGISGGQETQYF. CDR3 nucleotide sequence: TGTGCCAGCAGTGGGATTAGCGGGGGGCAAGAGACCCAGTACTTC. The chain is built from TRBV6-5 and TRBJ2-5, with 10 bases lining up with TRBD2. V lost 5 bases to trimming and J lost 2 bases; unmatched junction nucleotides: 5. Germline V gene data show CDR1 as MNHEY and CDR2 as SVGAGI. CDR3 length: 15 residues.

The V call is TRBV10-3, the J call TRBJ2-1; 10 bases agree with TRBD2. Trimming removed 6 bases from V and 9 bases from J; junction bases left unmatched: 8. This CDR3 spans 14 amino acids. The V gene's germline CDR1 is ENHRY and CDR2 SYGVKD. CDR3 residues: CAISSSGGTSEQFF. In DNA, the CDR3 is TGTGCCATCAGCAGTAGCGGGGGGACCAGTGAGCAGTTCTTC.